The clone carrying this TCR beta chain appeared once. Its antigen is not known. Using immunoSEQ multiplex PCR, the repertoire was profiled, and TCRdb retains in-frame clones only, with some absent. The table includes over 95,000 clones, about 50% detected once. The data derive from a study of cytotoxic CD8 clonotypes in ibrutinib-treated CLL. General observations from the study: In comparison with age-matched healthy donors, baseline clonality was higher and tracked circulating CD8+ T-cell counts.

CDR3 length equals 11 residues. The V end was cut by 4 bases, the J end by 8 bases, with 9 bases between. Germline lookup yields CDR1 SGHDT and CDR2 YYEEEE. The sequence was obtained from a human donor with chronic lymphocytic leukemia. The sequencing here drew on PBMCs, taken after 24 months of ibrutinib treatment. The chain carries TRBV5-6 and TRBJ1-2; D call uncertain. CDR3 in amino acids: CASSRHGGYTF. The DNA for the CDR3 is TGTGCCAGCAGCCGCCACGGGGGCTACACCTTC.